The 11 T cell receptor beta chains below all came from one sample that was sequenced in a study of blood T cell repertoires in COVID-19. TCRdb keeps only in-frame clones here, not all; method: immunoSEQ multiplex PCR. Of fewer than 350,000 clones in the sample, approximately 89% were seen once. Sequencing was performed on peripheral blood. The source of these receptors is a woman in her 50s who had recovered from COVID-19.

This clone was seen more than once but under ten times. The chain employs TRBV29-1 and TRBJ2-7; no firm D call. Trimming cost V 4 bases and J 3 bases, with 7 bases left between them. CDR3 length: 11 residues. Germline V lookup: CDR1 SQVTM, CDR2 ANQGSEA. The CDR3: CSVAWSYEQYF. The DNA for the CDR3 is TGCAGCGTTGCATGGAGCTACGAGCAGTACTTC.

The chain joins TRBV7-9 to TRBJ1-5, with a tentative D call TRBD1 (6 bases). The CDR3 runs to 16 residues. V gave up 5 bases and J gave up 7 bases, with 21 bases separating them. Germline CDR1 reads SEHNR; CDR2 reads FQNEAQ (reference sequence). CDR3 nucleotides: TGTGCCAGCAGCGCCTCCGGGACAACAGGCCGACAGCCCCAGCATTTT. Encoded protein: CASSASGTTGRQPQHF.

V usage is TRBV30 and J usage is TRBJ1-5, with a possible D match to TRBD1 (5 bases). There are 13 residues in the CDR3. Trimming left V 0 bases short and J 4 bases short, with 7 bases between. Germline V lookup: CDR1 GTSNPN, CDR2 SVGIG (reference sequence). CDR3 nucleotide sequence: TGTGCCTGGAGTGTACGGGGGAATCAGCCCCAGCATTTT. Translation gives CAWSVRGNQPQHF.

The V call is TRBV28, the J call TRBJ2-7, with D possibly being TRBD2 (5 bases). With 6 bases removed from V and 0 bases from J, the gap between germline ends came to 12 bases. Germline V lookup: CDR1 MDHEN, CDR2 SYDVKM. The CDR3 consists of 14 residues. CDR3 DNA: TGTGCCAGCAGGAACACCGGGGACTCCTACGAGCAGTACTTC. It encodes CASRNTGDSYEQYF.

The V and J genes are TRBV9 and TRBJ2-6; TRBD1 agrees at 9 bases. The germline gives CDR1 SGDLS, CDR2 YYNGEE. The CDR3 is 18 residues long. The V segment lost 4 bases and the J segment 0 bases; nucleotides outside the gene matches: 8. DNA for the CDR3: TGTGCCAGCAGCCCACGGACAGGGGCTCCCTCTGGGGCCAACGTCCTGACTTTC. Its protein product is CASSPRTGAPSGANVLTF.

The chain carries TRBV2 and TRBJ1-1; D is ambiguous. Deletions cut 8 bases from V and 0 bases from J, with 16 bases between. CDR1 is SNHLY and CDR2 is FYNNEI in the germline V gene. The CDR3 is made up of 15 amino acids. The CDR3 protein is CASRGGSSLNTEAFF. CDR3 sequence (DNA): TGTGCCAGCCGAGGCGGTTCTTCCCTGAACACTGAAGCTTTCTTT.

The gene calls are TRBV18 and TRBJ2-7; 9 nucleotides match TRBD1. Germline-derived CDR1 and CDR2 are KGHSH and LQKENI. The CDR3 has 14 amino acids. J was trimmed by 5 bases and V by 3 bases; bases with no gene match: 5. The CDR3 bases are TGTGCCAGCTCACCGCCACGGGACAGGGACGAGCAGTACTTC. Amino acid sequence: CASSPPRDRDEQYF.

The CDR3 DNA reads TGTGCCATCAAGGAGGGGTACACTGAAGCTTTCTTT. Translated: CAIKEGYTEAFF. This chain joins TRBV10-3 and TRBJ1-1; D perhaps matches TRBD1 (5 bases). The CDR3 contains 12 residues. The ends were cut back, 7 bases at V and 3 bases at J, with 9 bases in the middle. Germline CDR1 is ENHRY and CDR2 is SYGVKD.

The rearrangement links TRBV11-2 to TRBJ2-2; the match to TRBD1 covers 10 bases. CDR3 length: 14 amino acids. Germline V lookup: CDR1 SGHAT, CDR2 FQNNGV. Trimming took 7 bases from V and 7 from J; bases not matched to a gene: 6. The CDR3 nucleotides read TGTGCCAGCAACCGACAGGGGGCTGTCGGGGAGCTGTTTTTT. Its protein product is CASNRQGAVGELFF.

V and J are TRBV3-1 (or the pseudogene TRBV3-2) and TRBJ2-7; D remains unclear. Germline loops: CDR1 LGHDT, CDR2 YNNKEL (reference sequence). V was cut by 3 bases and J by 1 base, with 10 bases left in between. The length of the CDR3 is 14 residues. As DNA, the CDR3 is TGTGCCAGCAGCCAGTATGGCGGATCCTACGAGCAGTACTTC. Encoded protein: CASSQYGGSYEQYF.

This chain links TRBV6-5 with TRBJ2-7, with TRBD2 as a possible D gene (6 bases). The germline gives CDR1 MNHEY, CDR2 SVGAGI. V lost 5 bases to trimming and J lost 4 bases, with 15 bases between them. The CDR3 has 14 residues. The CDR3 DNA reads as TGTGCCAGCAGTAACCGGGACTCGTCATACGAGCAGTACTTC. Its protein product is CASSNRDSSYEQYF.